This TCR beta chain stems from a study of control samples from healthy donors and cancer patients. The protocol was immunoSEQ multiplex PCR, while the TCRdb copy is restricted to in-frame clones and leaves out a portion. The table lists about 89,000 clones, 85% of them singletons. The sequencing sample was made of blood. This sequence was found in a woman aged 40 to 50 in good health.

In nucleotides, the CDR3 is TGCGCCAGCAGCTTGGGCGGGACAGGGAGAAATGAGCAGTTCTTC. Protein sequence: CASSLGGTGRNEQFF. The chain links TRBV5-1 to TRBJ2-1, with 9 bases fitting TRBD1. The V segment lost 0 bases and the J segment 7 bases; nucleotides outside the gene matches: 5. The length of the CDR3 is 15 residues. Germline V lookup: CDR1 SGHRS, CDR2 YFSETQ.